The TCR beta chain under discussion was sequenced for a study of OX40 agonist ivuxolimab in advanced cancers. Study context: Patients were 65% to 85% male with ages roughly 23 to 85, mean around 58. Findings and limits, study-wide: Certain nonresponding patients likewise had low normalized T-cell clonal expansion.

The CDR3 loop spans 13 amino acids. Trimming removed 5 bases from V and 1 base from J, with 8 bases in between. CDR1 SEHNR and CDR2 FQNEAQ come from the germline V gene (reference sequence). TCRdb's table, derived via immunoSEQ multiplex PCR, lists solely in-frame clones and lacks some. The sample contains 17,000 or so clones, roughly 88% of which appear only once. A word on this clone: Its antigen is as yet unknown.

The V call is TRBV7-9, the J call TRBJ1-1, with D uncertain. The sample consisted of CD4+ or CD8+ T cells sorted from blood, taken in a trial of the OX40 agonist ivuxolimab. The clonotype originates from an adult with an advanced solid tumor such as melanoma, head and neck, liver or kidney cancer. The CDR3: CASSPRENTEAFF. The CDR3 bases are TGTGCCAGCAGCCCCCGGGAGAACACTGAAGCTTTCTTT. The full variable domain, in which reference TRBV7-9 and TRBJ1-1 provide the parts outside the CDR3, is DTGVSQNPRHKITKRGQNVTFRCDPISEHNRLYWYRQTLGQGPEFLTYFQNEAQLEKSRLLSDRFSAERPKGSFSTLEIQRTEQGDSAMYLCASSPRENTEAFFGQGTRLTVV.